The sequence of this T cell receptor beta chain was determined in a study of T cell repertoires in cytomegalovirus infection. TCRdb recomputed calls from the reads with MiXCR, one row per CDR3 protein. The sample contains 110,000 or so distinct CDR3 sequences, roughly 30% of which appear only once. CDR3 length equals 17 residues. The germline CDR1 and CDR2 sequences are DFQATT and SNEGSKA (reference sequence). V lost 0 bases to trimming and J lost 0 bases, with 15 bases between them. A word on this clonotype: Its cognate antigen is unknown.

The chain joins TRBV20-1 to TRBJ2-1; D is undetermined. The input for sequencing was CD8+ T cells from cultured PBMCs, taken from culture after CMV antigen stimulation. The sequence was collected from a human donor in good health (CMV status not recorded). Some clones in this sample may be carry-over from other donors' samples. CDR3 bases: TGCAGTGCTAGAGATGGCGCGGCAGCCAGCTCCTACAATGAGCAGTTCTTC. Protein product: CSARDGAAASSYNEQFF.